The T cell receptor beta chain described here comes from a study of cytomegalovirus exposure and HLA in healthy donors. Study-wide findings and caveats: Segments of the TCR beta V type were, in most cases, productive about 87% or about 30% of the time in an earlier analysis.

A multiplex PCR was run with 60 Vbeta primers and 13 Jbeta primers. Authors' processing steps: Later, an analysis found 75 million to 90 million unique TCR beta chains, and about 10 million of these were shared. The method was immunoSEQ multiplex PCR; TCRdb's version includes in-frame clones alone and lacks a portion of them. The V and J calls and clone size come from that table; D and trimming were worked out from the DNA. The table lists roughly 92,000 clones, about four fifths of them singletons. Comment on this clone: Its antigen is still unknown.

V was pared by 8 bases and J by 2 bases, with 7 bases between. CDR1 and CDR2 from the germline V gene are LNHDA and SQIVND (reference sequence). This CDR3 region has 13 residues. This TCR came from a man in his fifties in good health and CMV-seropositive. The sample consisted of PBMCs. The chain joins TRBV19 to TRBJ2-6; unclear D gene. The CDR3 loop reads CASEVAGANVLTF. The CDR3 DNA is TGTGCCAGTGAGGTTGCTGGGGCCAACGTCCTGACTTTC.